This T cell receptor beta chain emerged from a study of siplizumab effects on memory and regulatory T cells (dated by TCRdb to between 2018 and 2021). About the study as a whole: The study looked at the effect of siplizumab, an anti-CD2 antibody, on alloreactive T-cell subsets in allogeneic mixed lymphocyte reactions made from human PBMCs.

Turning to this clone: Its antigen is not yet known. Qualities for individual bases were not recorded, and no much larger clone is one base off.

Beyond this particular receptor, the publication reports: Greater diversity appeared to be present in unstimulated naive T cells than in memory T cells, and a substantial contribution to the alloresponse seemed to be made by naive cells. A naive or memory phenotype could not be assigned to roughly 75-96% of proliferating CD4+ or CD8+ clones. Of the alloreactive CD4+ clones that could be mapped, the Treg-derived share averaged around 64% with siplizumab compared with 25% to 30% in control reactions. Sequences below about 10^-5 frequency were poorly captured, so only a minor fraction of alloreactive clones could be mapped to unstimulated subsets. Siplizumab significantly reduced the cumulative frequency of alloreactive sequences traceable to unstimulated CD4+ memory T cells. Whether proliferating Tregs from siplizumab cultures actually had suppressive function was not functionally confirmed.

The library was generated by the immunoSEQ multiplex PCR assay. The deep sequencing platform assayed around 10^5 TCR templates per sample. Genomic DNA extracted from sorted T cells was the material used for TCRbeta CDR3 sequencing. Processing in the source paper ran as follows. The R programming language was used for clonal analysis of TCRbeta CDR3 data. Alloreactive CD4+ and CD8+ clones were identified by comparing unstimulated samples to CFSE-low samples taken after the reaction. By matching sequences to the repertoires of sorted unstimulated Treg and non-Treg cells, each alloreactive CD4+ clone was assigned a regulatory or non-regulatory origin. TCRdb obtained this table from immuneACCESS and retained in-frame rearrangements with V and J assigned. These tables miss some clones; where compared with another copy, unresolved V genes account for less than half of the shortfall, and the remainder is unexplained. V, J and clone size reflect that table, while D and trimming were determined from the DNA. Counted in this sample were under 95,000 clones; 94% of them appeared once. The ten largest clones take up approximately 0.3% of the sample.

Sorted unstimulated T cells and proliferating T cells recovered from mixed lymphocyte reactions underwent TCRbeta CDR3 sequencing. Fresh whole blood from around 11 HLA-typed healthy donors was used to isolate PBMCs. To map where alloreactive clones came from, CD4+ non-regulatory T cells in the unstimulated state were FACS-sorted. This receptor was taken from a human donor in good health. Specimen: non-Treg CD4+ T cells sorted from blood. The sample's cell subset or site label, in plain terms: FACS-sorted unstimulated CD4+ non-regulatory T cells.

The CDR3 reads as follows: CASSIHGLGYTF. In nucleotides, the sequence is TGTGCCAGTAGTATCCACGGGCTTGGCTACACCTTC. The rearrangement combines TRBV19 with TRBJ1-2; no confident D gene assignment can be made. The germline V gene (reference sequence) gives CDR1 as LNHDA and CDR2 as SQIVND. The CDR3 sequence holds 12 residues, the cysteine and phenylalanine included. Just the 36-base CDR3 DNA is kept, in frame starting at base 1. The junction shows trimming of 3 bases on V and 7 bases on J, plus 9 bases between the germline ends.